This T cell receptor (beta chain) was identified in a study of OX40 agonist ivuxolimab in advanced cancers. Study in general: The dose-escalation group included hepatocellular carcinoma, melanoma, renal cell carcinoma and head and neck cancer. Anti-PD-1, anti-PD-L1 or anti-CTLA-4 therapy given earlier was allowed, and over 35% had some. Study-wide points: Both blood CD4+ and CD8+ T cells showed clonal growth by week 6 at 0.1 to 3.0 mg/kg.

The germline V and J ends were trimmed by 10 bases and 5 bases, with 16 bases remaining between them. Germline V gives CDR1 LNHDA, CDR2 SQIVND (reference sequence). CDR3 length: 13 residues. Generated by immunoSEQ multiplex PCR, the TCRdb table keeps only in-frame clones and is missing some. The sample has about 36,000 clones; 78% are singletons. This clone was seen a handful of times. The antigen remains undetermined. This sequence joins TRBV19 and TRBJ2-3; D gene ambiguous. The TCR sequence derives from an adult with an advanced solid tumor such as melanoma, head and neck, liver or kidney cancer. Source: CD4+ or CD8+ T cells sorted from blood, taken in a trial of the OX40 agonist ivuxolimab. CDR3 sequence: CATRTGNGDTQYF. The DNA for the CDR3 is TGTGCCACCCGAACGGGTAATGGAGATACGCAGTATTTT.